The next 22 T cell receptor beta chains were all read from a single sample in a study of long-term antiretroviral therapy in people with HIV. An immunoSEQ assay, version v3.0, was performed at survey level. This table comes from immunoSEQ multiplex PCR, and its TCRdb copy is limited to in-frame clones, with some not included. In the table there are about 12,000 clones, over 65% of which are singletons. The sample was unsorted PBMCs, taken 1.3 years after starting antiretroviral therapy. The source is a woman between 18 and 30 years old with HIV.

Remarks on this clone: At one end, the junction sequence differs from germline, possibly due to a read error. This chain connects TRBV7-7 to TRBJ2-7; a weak D match, TRBD2 (7 bases). The CDR3 totals 14 residues. Germline values: CDR1 SSHAT, CDR2 FNYEAQ (reference sequence). CDR3 sequence: CASSLGGVGAEQYF. The CDR3 DNA reads as TGTGCTAGCAGCTTAGGGGGGGTAGGTGCCGAGCAGTACTTC.

This clone was seen more than once but under ten times. The chain employs TRBV30 and TRBJ2-5, with D possibly being TRBD1 (5 bases). The CDR3 runs 11 residues. In germline, CDR1 is GTSNPN, CDR2 SVGIG (reference sequence). Trimming stripped 4 bases from V and 2 bases from J, with 5 bases between. The CDR3 DNA reads as TGTGCCTGGAAGGGGCAAGAGACCCAGTACTTC. Protein sequence: CAWKGQETQYF.

The chain recombines TRBV18 with TRBJ1-1, with 9 bases that match TRBD1. Germline CDR1 reads KGHSH; CDR2 reads LQKENI. V lost 4 bases and J lost 0; bases outside the gene matches: 3. CDR3 length: 15 residues. CDR3 DNA sequence: TGTGCCAGCTCACGGGGACAGGGACTGAACACTGAAGCTTTCTTT. It specifies CASSRGQGLNTEAFF. Full variable domain (rest looked up from reference TRBV18 and TRBJ1-1): NAGVMQNPRHLVRRRGQEARLRCSPMKGHSHVYWYRQLPEEGLKFMVYLQKENIIDESGMPKERFSAEFPKEGPSILRIQQVVRGDSAAYFCASSRGQGLNTEAFFGQGTRLTVV.

The rearrangement links TRBV2 to TRBJ1-1; D is ambiguous. Germline V lookup: CDR1 SNHLY, CDR2 FYNNEI. CDR3 length: 11 residues. V lost 4 bases and J lost 11, with 11 bases in between. Here the CDR3 reads CASSVLPGAFF. The CDR3 bases are TGTGCCAGCAGTGTGCTCCCCGGGGCTTTCTTT.

This rearrangement joins TRBV5-1 to TRBJ1-1; the D gene is possibly TRBD1 (6 bases). V was cut by 3 bases and J by 0 bases, with 9 bases left in between. Per the germline V gene, CDR1 is SGHRS and CDR2 is YFSETQ. This CDR3 contains 14 residues. The CDR3 is CASSWDNLNTEAFF. The DNA of the CDR3 is TGCGCCAGCAGCTGGGACAACTTGAACACTGAAGCTTTCTTT.

This chain uses TRBV18 with TRBJ2-7; possible D gene TRBD1, 6 bases. The CDR3 is made up of 14 amino acids. Looked up from germline, CDR1 is KGHSH and CDR2 is LQKENI. The V gene lost 0 bases and the J gene lost 4 bases, with 10 bases spanning the gap. CDR3 residues: CASSPPNQGYEQYF. The CDR3 coding sequence is TGTGCCAGCTCACCACCCAATCAGGGGTACGAGCAGTACTTC.

This chain connects TRBV28 to TRBJ1-5; D is possibly TRBD1 (6 bases). Trimming left V 6 bases short and J 2 bases short, with 20 bases between. Germline V lookup: CDR1 MDHEN, CDR2 SYDVKM. This CDR3 spans 17 amino acids. CDR3 DNA: TGTGCCAGCAGAATACAGGGTAAAGTGGTGGGCAATCAGCCCCAGCATTTT. It yields the protein CASRIQGKVVGNQPQHF. The full variable domain, in which reference TRBV28 and TRBJ1-5 provide the parts outside the CDR3, is DVKVTQSSRYLVKRTGEKVFLECVQDMDHENMFWYRQDPGLGLRLIYFSYDVKMKEKGDIPEGYSVSREKKERFSLILESASTNQTSMYLCASRIQGKVVGNQPQHFGDGTRLSIL.

The rearrangement uses TRBV6-5 and TRBJ2-1; D gene unclear. The germline V gene encodes CDR1 MNHEY and CDR2 SVGAGI. The CDR3 has 14 residues. Trimming cost V 2 bases and J 5 bases, with 10 bases left between them. CDR3 coding DNA: TGTGCCAGCAGTTACGGTGGAAGCGACAATGAGCAGTTCTTC. Translation: CASSYGGSDNEQFF.

V usage is TRBV5-4 and J usage is TRBJ2-5; D possibly matches TRBD1 or TRBD2 (7 bases each). CDR1 is SGHNT, CDR2 YYREEE, per germline (reference sequence). This CDR3 region has 15 residues. V gave up 6 bases and J gave up 5 bases, with 20 bases separating them. CDR3 residues: CASTRGAGEGETQYF. CDR3 DNA: TGTGCCAGCACCAGGGGGGCAGGGGAGGGGGAGACCCAGTACTTC. The whole variable domain, remainder taken from reference TRBV5-4 and TRBJ2-5, is ETGVTQSPTHLIKTRGQQVTLRCSSQSGHNTVSWYQQALGQGPQFIFQYYREEENGRGNFPPRFSGLQFPNYSSELNVNALELDDSALYLCASTRGAGEGETQYFGPGTRLLVL.

This chain connects TRBV10-3 to TRBJ1-1; D gene uncertain. V was trimmed by 2 bases and J by 1 base, leaving 8 bases between them. CDR1 is ENHRY, CDR2 SYGVKD, per germline. The CDR3 consists of 14 residues. CDR3 in DNA: TGTGCCATCAGTGAGGGCACTCCGAACACTGAAGCTTTCTTT. It translates to CAISEGTPNTEAFF.

The chain employs TRBV13 and TRBJ1-1, with 7 bases fitting TRBD1. With 5 bases clipped from V and 1 base from J, the junction kept 4 bases outside the gene matches. This CDR3 region has 14 residues. Germline V gives CDR1 PRHDT, CDR2 FYEKMQ (reference sequence). CDR3 in DNA: TGTGCCAGCAGCGGACGACAGGGGAACACTGAAGCTTTCTTT. This sequence encodes CASSGRQGNTEAFF.

This rearrangement joins TRBV7-6 to TRBJ1-1; no clear D gene. V was trimmed by 5 bases and J by 1 base, leaving 8 bases between them. The CDR3 runs 13 residues. CDR1 SGHVS and CDR2 FNYEAQ come from the germline V gene. The CDR3 sequence: CASSRSGNTEAFF. For the CDR3, the DNA is TGTGCCAGCAGCCGTTCAGGGAACACTGAAGCTTTCTTT.

V is TRBV25-1 and J is TRBJ2-2; no firm D call. The CDR3 runs 14 residues. Trimming removed 7 bases at V and 2 bases at J, with 11 bases between. In germline, CDR1 is MGHDK, CDR2 SYGVNS. This CDR3 reads CASTGRPNTGELFF. The DNA of the CDR3 is TGTGCCAGCACCGGACGGCCTAACACCGGGGAGCTGTTTTTT.

J is TRBJ1-5 and V is TRBV7-9, with 7 bases lining up with TRBD1. CDR3 size: 18 residues. CDR1 SEHNR and CDR2 FQNEAQ come from the germline V gene (reference sequence). The V gene end was trimmed by 5 bases and the J gene end by 0 bases; junction bases not matched to a gene: 13. The DNA for the CDR3 is TGTGCCAGCAGCCCATCCCCCACAGGGGCCTATAGCAATCAGCCCCAGCATTTT. Encoded protein: CASSPSPTGAYSNQPQHF.

The J gene is TRBJ2-1, the V gene TRBV20-1; D not resolved. CDR1 and CDR2 (germline): DFQATT, SNEGSKA (reference sequence). There are 11 residues in the CDR3. CDR3 sequence: CSGSRYNEQFF. The CDR3 DNA reads as TGCAGCGGTAGCCGGTACAATGAGCAGTTCTTC.

In its sample, this clone was seen once. The CDR3 region has the DNA TGTGCCAGCAGTTACTCGGGGGGTGACTATGGCTACACCTTC. This codes for CASSYSGGDYGYTF. V and J are TRBV6-5 and TRBJ1-2, with D tentatively TRBD1 (5 bases). The CDR3 has 14 amino acids. The germline V gene encodes CDR1 MNHEY and CDR2 SVGAGI. V shed 0 bases and J shed 3 bases, with 8 bases lying between them.

This clone was counted only a few times. The chain links TRBV19 to TRBJ1-2; D unclear. This CDR3 comprises 14 residues. Per the germline V gene, CDR1 is LNHDA and CDR2 is SQIVND (reference sequence). Trimming cost V 5 bases and J 5 bases, with 15 bases left between them. The CDR3 sequence is CASSPRGDLYGYTF. CDR3 DNA sequence: TGTGCCAGTAGTCCTCGGGGAGACCTTTATGGCTACACCTTC.

This chain connects TRBV2 to TRBJ2-1, with 8 nucleotides matching TRBD2. V dropped 10 bases and J dropped 7; count of bases not matched to a gene: 24. Germline V gene lookup returns CDR1 SNHLY and CDR2 FYNNEI. This CDR3 has 18 amino acids. For the CDR3, the DNA is TGTGCCACAAAAGGCGACCCCTTGAGCGGGGGAAAGAGAAATGAGCAGTTCTTC. It encodes CATKGDPLSGGKRNEQFF.

The chain couples TRBV27 to TRBJ2-5, with D possibly being TRBD1 (6 bases). Germline assignment: CDR1 MNHEY and CDR2 SMNVEV (reference sequence). This CDR3 has 15 residues. The germline V and J ends were trimmed by 5 bases and 4 bases, with 17 bases remaining between them. In DNA form, the CDR3 reads TGTGCCAGCAGTCTCTTTGGCGGCAGGGGAGAGACCCAGTACTTC. It encodes CASSLFGGRGETQYF.

V is TRBV18 and J is TRBJ2-6; D is uncertain. V was pared by 2 bases and J by 1 base, with 15 bases between. There are 18 residues in the CDR3. Germline V CDR1 and CDR2: KGHSH, LQKENI. CDR3 coding DNA: TGTGCCAGCTCACCAAGGGTAGCCACTGGTTCTGGGGCCAACGTCCTGACTTTC. Encoded protein: CASSPRVATGSGANVLTF.

The chain uses TRBV5-6 and TRBJ2-1; 11 bases are shared with TRBD1. CDR1 SGHDT and CDR2 YYEEEE come from the germline V gene. This CDR3 has 15 amino acids. The trim removed 4 bases at V and 1 base at J, leaving 1 base unmatched. As DNA, the CDR3 is TGTGCCAGCAGCCGGGACAGGGGGTCCTACAATGAGCAGTTCTTC. This gives the protein CASSRDRGSYNEQFF. The complete variable domain, with remaining parts taken from reference TRBV5-6 and TRBJ2-1, reads DAGVTQSPTHLIKTRGQQVTLRCSPKSGHDTVSWYQQALGQGPQFIFQYYEEEERQRGNFPDRFSGHQFPNYSSELNVNALLLGDSALYLCASSRDRGSYNEQFFGPGTRLTVL.

The V call is TRBV6-1, the J call TRBJ1-4, with D uncertain. Germline-derived CDR1 and CDR2 are MNHNS and SASEGT. V lost 7 bases, J lost 5 bases, and 11 bases lay in between. There are 13 residues in the CDR3. The CDR3 DNA is TGTGCCAGCACCCCTGGTGAGAATGAAAAACTGTTTTTT. Its translation is CASTPGENEKLFF.